This passage covers 2 T cell receptor beta chains from one sample sequenced in a study of CD8+ T cells in alopecia areata. Treatment indicated: oral pan-JAK inhibitor, 5-10 mg twice daily. Once RNA had been extracted, it was reverse transcribed into cDNA to act as the sequencing template. Using immunoSEQ multiplex PCR, the repertoire was profiled, and TCRdb retains in-frame clones only, with some absent. This sample has 80,000 to 100,000 clones, with about 40% found just once. The sample here was CD8+ T cells sorted from blood, taken at week 24, from a patient treated with tofacitinib. Every receptor here comes from a human donor with alopecia areata.

The table lists this clone with a few counts. The chain carries TRBV7-8 and TRBJ2-7; D ambiguous. Trimming shortened V by 5 bases and J by 2 bases, and 10 bases separated the two germline ends. Germline V lookup: CDR1 SGHVS, CDR2 FQNEAQ. The CDR3 length is 13 residues. The chain's CDR3 is CASSLDGTYEQYF. In DNA, the CDR3 is TGTGCCAGCAGCCTAGACGGAACCTACGAGCAGTACTTC.

This clone was recorded a few times. The gene calls are TRBV7-9 and TRBJ2-1; no definite D call. CDR3 length: 13 amino acids. Germline assignment: CDR1 SEHNR and CDR2 FQNEAQ (reference sequence). V was clipped by 5 bases and J by 9 bases, with 14 bases between them. This chain's CDR3 is CASSGKDWVEQFF. The CDR3 DNA reads TGTGCCAGCAGCGGTAAAGATTGGGTTGAGCAGTTCTTC.